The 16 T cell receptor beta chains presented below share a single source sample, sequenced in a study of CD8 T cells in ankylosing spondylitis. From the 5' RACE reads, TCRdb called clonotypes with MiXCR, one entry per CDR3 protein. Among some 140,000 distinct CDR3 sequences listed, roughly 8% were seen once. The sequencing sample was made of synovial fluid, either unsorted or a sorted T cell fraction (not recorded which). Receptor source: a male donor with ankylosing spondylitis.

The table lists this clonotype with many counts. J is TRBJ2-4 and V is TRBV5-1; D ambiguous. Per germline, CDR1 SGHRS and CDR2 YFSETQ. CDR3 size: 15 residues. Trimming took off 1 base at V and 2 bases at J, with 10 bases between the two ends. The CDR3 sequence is CASSLSGQTKNIQYF. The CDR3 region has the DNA TGCGCCAGCAGCTTGAGTGGGCAAACCAAAAACATTCAGTACTTC.

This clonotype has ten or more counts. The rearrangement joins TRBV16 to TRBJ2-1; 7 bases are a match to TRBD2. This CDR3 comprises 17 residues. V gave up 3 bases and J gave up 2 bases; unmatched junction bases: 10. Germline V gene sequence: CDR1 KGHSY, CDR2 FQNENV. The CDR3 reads CASSHGGSSGTYNEQFF. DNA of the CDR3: TGTGCCAGCAGCCACGGAGGTTCTAGCGGAACCTACAATGAGCAGTTCTTC. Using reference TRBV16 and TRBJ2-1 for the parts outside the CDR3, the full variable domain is GEEVAQTPKHLVRGEGQKAKLYCAPIKGHSYVFWYQQVLKNEFKFLISFQNENVFDETGMPKERFSAKCLPNSPCSLEIQATKLEDSAVYFCASSHGGSSGTYNEQFFGPGTRLTVL.

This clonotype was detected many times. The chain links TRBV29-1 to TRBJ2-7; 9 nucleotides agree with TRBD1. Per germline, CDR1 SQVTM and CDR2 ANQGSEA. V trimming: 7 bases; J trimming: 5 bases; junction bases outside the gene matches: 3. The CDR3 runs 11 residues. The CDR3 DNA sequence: TGCAGCGGGGGACAGGGTGACGAGCAGTACTTC. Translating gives CSGGQGDEQYF.

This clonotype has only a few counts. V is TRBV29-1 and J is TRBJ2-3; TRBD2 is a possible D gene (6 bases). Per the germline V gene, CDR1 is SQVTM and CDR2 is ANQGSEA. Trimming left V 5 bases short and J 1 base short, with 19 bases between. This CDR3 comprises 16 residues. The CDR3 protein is CSVLQVDGSGTDTQYF. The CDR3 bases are TGCAGCGTTCTACAGGTAGACGGGAGCGGCACAGATACGCAGTATTTT.

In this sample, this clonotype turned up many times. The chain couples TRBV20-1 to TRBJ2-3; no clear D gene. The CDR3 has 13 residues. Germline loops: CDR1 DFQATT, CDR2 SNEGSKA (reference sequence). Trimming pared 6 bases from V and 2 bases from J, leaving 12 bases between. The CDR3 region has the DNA TGCAGTGCCCCGAGACCATACACAGATACGCAGTATTTT. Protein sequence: CSAPRPYTDTQYF.

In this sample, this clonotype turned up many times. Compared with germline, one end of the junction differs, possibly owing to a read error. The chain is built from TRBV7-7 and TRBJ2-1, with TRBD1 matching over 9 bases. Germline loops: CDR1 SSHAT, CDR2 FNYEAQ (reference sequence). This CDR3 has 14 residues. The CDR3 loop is CASSLYRGHNEQFF. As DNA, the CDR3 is TGTGCTAGCAGCTTATACAGGGGGCACAATGAGCAGTTCTTC.

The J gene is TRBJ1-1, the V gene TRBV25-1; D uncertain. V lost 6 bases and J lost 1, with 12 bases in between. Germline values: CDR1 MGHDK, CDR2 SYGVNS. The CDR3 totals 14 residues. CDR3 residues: CASSKGVGNTEAFF. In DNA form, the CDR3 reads TGTGCCAGCAGCAAGGGAGTTGGGAACACTGAAGCTTTCTTT.

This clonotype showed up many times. The CDR3, as DNA: TGTGCCAGCAGCTTGTGGCTAGCTCCCGAGCAGTACTTC. Its protein product is CASSLWLAPEQYF. The gene calls are TRBV5-6 and TRBJ2-7, with D maybe TRBD2 (5 bases). This CDR3 has 13 residues. V lost 1 base to trimming and J lost 6 bases, with 11 bases between them. From germline, CDR1 is SGHDT and CDR2 YYEEEE. Combining the CDR3 with reference TRBV5-6 and TRBJ2-7 gives the whole variable domain DAGVTQSPTHLIKTRGQQVTLRCSPKSGHDTVSWYQQALGQGPQFIFQYYEEEERQRGNFPDRFSGHQFPNYSSELNVNALLLGDSALYLCASSLWLAPEQYFGPGTRLTVT.

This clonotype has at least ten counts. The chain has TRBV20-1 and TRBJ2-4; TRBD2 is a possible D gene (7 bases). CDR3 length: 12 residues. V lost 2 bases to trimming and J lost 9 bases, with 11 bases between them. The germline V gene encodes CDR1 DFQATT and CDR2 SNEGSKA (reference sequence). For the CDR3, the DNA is TGCAGTGCTAGAAAGGGGGAGGGCATTCAGTACTTC. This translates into CSARKGEGIQYF.

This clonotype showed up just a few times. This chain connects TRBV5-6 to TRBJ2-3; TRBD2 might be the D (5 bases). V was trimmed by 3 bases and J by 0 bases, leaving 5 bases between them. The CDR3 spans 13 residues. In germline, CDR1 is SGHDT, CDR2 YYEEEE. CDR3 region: CASSWTSTDTQYF. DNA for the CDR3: TGTGCCAGCAGCTGGACTAGCACAGATACGCAGTATTTT.

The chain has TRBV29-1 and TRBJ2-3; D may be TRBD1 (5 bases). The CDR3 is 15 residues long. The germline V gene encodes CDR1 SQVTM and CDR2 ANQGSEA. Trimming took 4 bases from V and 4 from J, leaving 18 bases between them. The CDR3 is CSVVIWNRSPDTQYF. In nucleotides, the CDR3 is TGCAGCGTTGTAATTTGGAACAGGTCCCCAGATACGCAGTATTTT.

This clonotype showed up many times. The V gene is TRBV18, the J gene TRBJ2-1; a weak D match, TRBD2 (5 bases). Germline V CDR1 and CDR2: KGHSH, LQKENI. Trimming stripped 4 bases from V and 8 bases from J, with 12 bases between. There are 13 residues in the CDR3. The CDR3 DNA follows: TGTGCCAGCTCACGGGAGCGGATAGATGAGCAGTTCTTC. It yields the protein CASSRERIDEQFF.

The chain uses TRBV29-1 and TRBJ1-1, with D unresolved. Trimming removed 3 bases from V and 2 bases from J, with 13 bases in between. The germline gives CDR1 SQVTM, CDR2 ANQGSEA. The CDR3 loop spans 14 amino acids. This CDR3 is CSVERPHSNTEAFF. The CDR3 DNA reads TGCAGCGTTGAGCGACCCCACTCTAACACTGAAGCTTTCTTT.

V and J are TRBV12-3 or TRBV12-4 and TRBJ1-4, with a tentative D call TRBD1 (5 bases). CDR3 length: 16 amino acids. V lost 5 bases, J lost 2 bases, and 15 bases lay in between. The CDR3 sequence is CASSQGGAGTNEKLFF. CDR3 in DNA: TGTGCCAGCAGTCAGGGTGGGGCAGGGACTAATGAAAAACTGTTTTTT.

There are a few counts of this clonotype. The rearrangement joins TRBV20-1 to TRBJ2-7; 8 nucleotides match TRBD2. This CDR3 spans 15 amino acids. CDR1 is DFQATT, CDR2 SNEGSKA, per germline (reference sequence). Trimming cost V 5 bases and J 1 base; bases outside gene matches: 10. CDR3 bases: TGCAGTGCTTCCTTTCCCATAGCGGGATCCTACGAGCAGTACTTC. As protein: CSASFPIAGSYEQYF.

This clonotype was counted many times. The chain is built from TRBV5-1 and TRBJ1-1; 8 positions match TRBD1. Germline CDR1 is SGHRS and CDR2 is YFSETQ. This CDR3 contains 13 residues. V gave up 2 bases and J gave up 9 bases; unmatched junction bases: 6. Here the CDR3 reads CASSFGQGDQAFF. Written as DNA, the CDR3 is TGCGCCAGCAGCTTCGGACAGGGAGATCAAGCTTTCTTT.